This T cell receptor beta chain comes out of a study of cytomegalovirus exposure and HLA in healthy donors. Study in general: Earlier results showed 120 million or so unique TCR beta sequences derived from approximately 170 million T cells.

The PCR was carried out with 60 Vbeta primers and 13 Jbeta primers. Sequenced by immunoSEQ multiplex PCR; TCRdb stores in-frame clones only, minus some. The sample records 150,000 to 200,000 clones, nearly 80% being singletons. This clone showed up just a few times. Germline V gene data show CDR1 as SGDLS and CDR2 as YYNGEE. This CDR3 comprises 15 residues. V trimming: 3 bases; J trimming: 6 bases; junction bases outside the gene matches: 6. The chain is built from TRBV9 and TRBJ1-6, with 7 bases aligning to TRBD1. The material sequenced was PBMCs. This receptor was taken from a man aged 35-49 years in good health and CMV-seropositive. CDR3 loop: CASSGLGTANSPLHF. The CDR3 DNA is TGTGCCAGCAGCGGCCTAGGGACAGCTAATTCACCCCTCCACTTT.